This T cell receptor (beta chain) came from a study (dated by TCRdb to the mid-2010s). The CDR3 measures 17 amino acids from cysteine to phenylalanine. Only the CDR3 region is kept as DNA, spanning 51 bases read in frame from base 1. Trimming removed 3 bases from V and 2 bases from J, leaving 17 bases between the germline ends. Based on the germline V gene, the CDR1 and CDR2 sequences are KGHDR and SFDVKD. Library preparation used RT-PCR. Sequenced on an Illumina MiSeq. TCRdb cleaned the public reads at Q25 with fastp, built clones with MiXCR and kept in-frame beta chains. Merged by CDR3 protein, the rows form single entries marked with the most common genes and DNA. A total of about 680,000 distinct CDR3 sequences appear in this sample, over 12% of them only once. The ten top clones hold 3.6% of the sample. As concerns this clonotype: Its antigen specificity is not known. Per-nucleotide qualities are absent, and no much larger clonotype sits a single base away.

Input material: memory CD4+ T cells from blood. The chain is encoded by TRBV24-1 joined to TRBJ2-3; the D gene identity is not certain. The TCR was taken from a female donor in good health, serving as a healthy control. The CDR3 loop reads CATSDADLGYLTDTQYF. The bases are TGTGCCACCAGTGATGCCGACCTTGGATACCTCACAGATACGCAGTATTTT.